The sample holds one count of the clone carrying this T cell receptor beta chain. Its antigen is unknown. Other DNA sequences of this sample code for an identical CDR3. This specimen comes from a study of cytomegalovirus exposure and HLA in healthy donors. Researchers ran the PCR with 60 Vbeta and 13 Jbeta primers. Sequencing used immunoSEQ multiplex PCR; TCRdb keeps in-frame clones, though not all of them. The data contain approximately 100,000 clones, roughly 84% of them singletons. Study findings and constraints: In a later analysis, TCR beta V- and J-gene trimming was associated with a missense DCLRE1C variant. CMV serostatus stood as the only immune exposure information on hand.

The receptor was isolated from a woman under 30 in good health and CMV-seronegative. Sequenced: PBMCs.

CDR3 protein: CASSYQGNYGYTF. The CDR3 DNA reads as TGTGCCAGCAGTTACCAGGGCAACTATGGCTACACCTTC. The chain carries TRBV6-5 and TRBJ1-2, with D maybe TRBD1 (5 bases). The V and J ends lost 2 bases and 2 bases respectively, with 6 bases between them. Germline V gene data show CDR1 as MNHEY and CDR2 as SVGAGI. This CDR3 contains 13 residues.